This is a list of T cell receptor beta chains from one sample in a study of spatial heterogeneity in lung cancer. TCRdb re-derived calls from the 5' RACE reads in MiXCR, one entry per CDR3 protein. The sample lists about 86,000 distinct CDR3 sequences; roughly 12% were seen once. This sample comprised PBMCs, obtained at surgery. The receptors here all came from a male donor with early-stage non-small cell lung cancer. Both conserved end residues are part of each CDR3. D genes are given only for firm matches. Clone size is shown for a subset of rows, as once, few, many or a class of expanded clone.

clone size: many
D gene: .
V gene: TRBV6-2/TRBV6-3
J gene: TRBJ1-5
CDR3 protein: CASRSFSGGNQPQHF
CDR3 DNA: TGTGCCAGCAGGTCGTTCTCAGGGGGCAATCAGCCCCAGCATTTT

clone size: many
D gene: .
V gene: TRBV7-2
J gene: TRBJ1-5
CDR3 protein: CASSLTSEAWQPQHF
CDR3 DNA: TGTGCCAGCAGTCTTACGTCGGAGGCTTGGCAGCCCCAGCATTTT

clone size: few
D gene: .
V gene: TRBV10-3
J gene: TRBJ1-4
CDR3 protein: CATLDGVGEKLFF
CDR3 DNA: TGTGCCACCCTCGACGGGGTCGGTGAAAAACTGTTTTTT

clone size: few
D gene: .
V gene: TRBV5-1
J gene: TRBJ2-7
CDR3 protein: CASSLSLAAYEQYF
CDR3 DNA: TGCGCCAGCAGCTTGTCCCTCGCGGCCTACGAGCAGTACTTC

clone size: .
D gene: TRBD2
V gene: TRBV6-1
J gene: TRBJ2-1
CDR3 protein: CASSEAGLAGGEQFF
CDR3 DNA: TGTGCCAGCAGTGAGGCCGGTCTAGCGGGGGGGGAGCAGTTCTTC

clone size: few
D gene: .
V gene: TRBV29-1
J gene: TRBJ1-2
CDR3 protein: CSVVTPYGYTF
CDR3 DNA: TGCAGCGTGGTTACACCCTATGGCTACACCTTC

clone size: few
D gene: .
V gene: TRBV20-1
J gene: TRBJ2-7
CDR3 protein: CSARVSGPGAYEQYF
CDR3 DNA: TGCAGTGCTAGAGTTTCCGGGCCCGGCGCCTACGAGCAGTACTTC

clone size: few
D gene: .
V gene: TRBV6-6
J gene: TRBJ1-3
CDR3 protein: CASSSYKGGNTIYF
CDR3 DNA: TGTGCCAGCAGTTCATATAAGGGCGGAAACACCATATATTTT

clone size: .
D gene: TRBD1
V gene: TRBV5-4
J gene: TRBJ1-2
CDR3 protein: CASSFDRGLFGYTF
CDR3 DNA: TGTGCCAGCAGCTTCGACAGGGGGCTATTTGGCTACACCTTC

clone size: medium-sized
D gene: .
V gene: TRBV29-1
J gene: TRBJ1-2
CDR3 protein: CSVIGQSYGYTF
CDR3 DNA: TGCAGCGTTATCGGACAGTCCTATGGCTACACCTTC

clone size: .
D gene: TRBD1
V gene: TRBV14
J gene: TRBJ2-7
CDR3 protein: CASSQLSTGSYEQYF
CDR3 DNA: TGTGCCAGCAGCCAACTCTCGACAGGGAGCTACGAGCAGTACTTC

clone size: .
D gene: TRBD1
V gene: TRBV29-1
J gene: TRBJ1-1
CDR3 protein: CSVDRANTEAFF
CDR3 DNA: TGCAGCGTGGACAGGGCGAACACTGAAGCTTTCTTT

clone size: few
D gene: TRBD2
V gene: TRBV20-1
J gene: TRBJ2-7
CDR3 protein: CSARDQDGGAYEQYF
CDR3 DNA: TGCAGTGCTAGAGATCAGGACGGGGGGGCCTACGAGCAGTACTTC

clone size: .
D gene: TRBD1
V gene: TRBV5-1
J gene: TRBJ1-2
CDR3 protein: CASRLQGADYGYTF
CDR3 DNA: TGCGCCAGCCGGCTTCAGGGGGCGGACTATGGCTACACCTTC

clone size: few
D gene: TRBD2
V gene: TRBV9
J gene: TRBJ2-3
CDR3 protein: CASSVLAGSGTDTQYF
CDR3 DNA: TGTGCCAGCAGCGTTCTAGCGGGATCTGGCACAGATACGCAGTATTTT

clone size: few
D gene: .
V gene: TRBV18
J gene: TRBJ2-7
CDR3 protein: CASSQDTTSYEQYF
CDR3 DNA: TGTGCCAGCTCTCAGGACACCACCTCCTACGAGCAGTACTTC

clone size: many
D gene: .
V gene: TRBV7-6
J gene: TRBJ1-5
CDR3 protein: CASSLDLWQPQHF
CDR3 DNA: TGTGCCAGCAGCCTGGACTTGTGGCAGCCCCAGCATTTT

clone size: many
D gene: .
V gene: TRBV10-3
J gene: TRBJ2-7
CDR3 protein: CAIRDSATYEQYF
CDR3 DNA: TGTGCCATCCGAGACAGCGCTACCTACGAGCAGTACTTC